This T cell receptor (beta chain) was sequenced during a study of blood T cell repertoires in COVID-19. Looking at the study overall: Acute and convalescent COVID-19 specimens originated in the United States, Italy and Spain.

The method was immunoSEQ multiplex PCR; TCRdb's version includes in-frame clones alone and lacks a portion of them. The repertoire has some 38,000 clones, around 85% of them found once; the top ten carry 44%. This clone was found a few times. The CDR3 loop spans 15 amino acids. Trimming left V 5 bases short and J 8 bases short, with 21 bases between. Germline assignment: CDR1 LNHDA and CDR2 SQIVND (reference sequence). The chain links TRBV19 to TRBJ1-2; D remains unclear. The TCR originated in a man in his 60s with active or convalescent COVID-19. Sequenced input: peripheral blood. CDR3 in amino acids: CASSSLGQSFLGYTF. The CDR3 bases are TGTGCCAGTAGTTCTTTGGGCCAGTCCTTTTTGGGCTACACCTTC.